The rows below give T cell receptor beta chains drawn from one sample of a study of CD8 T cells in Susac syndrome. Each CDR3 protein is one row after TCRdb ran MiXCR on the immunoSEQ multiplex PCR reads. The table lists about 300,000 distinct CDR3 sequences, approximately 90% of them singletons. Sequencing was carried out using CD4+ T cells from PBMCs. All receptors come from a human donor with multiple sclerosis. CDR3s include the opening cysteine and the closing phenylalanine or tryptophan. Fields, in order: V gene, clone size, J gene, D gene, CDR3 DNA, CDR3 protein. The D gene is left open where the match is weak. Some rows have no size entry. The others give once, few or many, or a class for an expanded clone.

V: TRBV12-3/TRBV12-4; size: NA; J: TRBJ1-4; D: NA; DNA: TGTGCCAGCAATAGGGGGAATGAAAAACTGTTTTTT; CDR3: CASNRGNEKLFF
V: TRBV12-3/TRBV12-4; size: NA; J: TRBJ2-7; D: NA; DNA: TGTGCCAGCAGTTTACGGCTAGCCTACGAGCAGTACTTC; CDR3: CASSLRLAYEQYF
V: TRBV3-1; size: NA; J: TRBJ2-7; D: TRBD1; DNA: TGTGCCAGCAGCCTAGGACAGGGCGGCCTCTACGAGCAGTACTTC; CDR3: CASSLGQGGLYEQYF
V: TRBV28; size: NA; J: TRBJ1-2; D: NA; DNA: TGTGCCAGCGGGGGTCGATATGGCTACACCTTC; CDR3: CASGGRYGYTF
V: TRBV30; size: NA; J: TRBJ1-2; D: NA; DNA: TGTGCCTGGACGGTGGGGGGCTATGGCTACACCTTC; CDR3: CAWTVGGYGYTF
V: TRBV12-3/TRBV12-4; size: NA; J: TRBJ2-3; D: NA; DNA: TGTGCCAGCAGCCCCCGTATCCAAACACGCACAGATACGCAGTATTTT; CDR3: CASSPRIQTRTDTQYF
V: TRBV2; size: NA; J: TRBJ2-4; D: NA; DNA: TGTGCCAGCAGTGAGAACAGCAAAAACATTCAGTACTTC; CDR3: CASSENSKNIQYF
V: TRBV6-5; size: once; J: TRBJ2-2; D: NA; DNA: TGTGCCAGCAGTCGTCAGAGACACACCGGGGAGCTGTTTTTT; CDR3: CASSRQRHTGELFF
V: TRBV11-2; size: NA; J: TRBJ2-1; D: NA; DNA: TGTGCCAGCAGCTCACCTAGGGGCCCCGCGAGAGGGCAGTTCTTC; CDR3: CASSSPRGPARGQFF
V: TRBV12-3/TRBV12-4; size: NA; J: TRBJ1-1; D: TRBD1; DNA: TGTGCCAGCAGTCTCCAGACAGGGGGCCACACTGAAGCTTTCTTT; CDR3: CASSLQTGGHTEAFF
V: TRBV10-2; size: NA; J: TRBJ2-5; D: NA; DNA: TGCGCCAGCAGTATCAGGTCAGGAGAGACCCAGTACTTC; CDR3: CASSIRSGETQYF
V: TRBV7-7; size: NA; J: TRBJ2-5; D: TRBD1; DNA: TGTGCTAGCAGCTATACAGGGGCTCAAGAGACCCAGTACTTC; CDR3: CASSYTGAQETQYF
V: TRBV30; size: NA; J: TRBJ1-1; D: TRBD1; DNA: TGTGCCTGGCAGGGGGGCCCGCGGAACACTGAAGCTTTCTTT; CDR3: CAWQGGPRNTEAFF
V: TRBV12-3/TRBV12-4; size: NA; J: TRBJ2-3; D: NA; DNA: TGTGCCAGCAGTTGGGGGCGGACAGATACGCAGTATTTT; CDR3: CASSWGRTDTQYF
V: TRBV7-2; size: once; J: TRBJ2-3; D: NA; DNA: TGTGCCAGCAGCTCGGCCCGGGGGGCCCGAACGCAGTATTTT; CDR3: CASSSARGARTQYF
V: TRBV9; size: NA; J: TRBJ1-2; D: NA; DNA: TGTGCCAGCAGCGTAGCTCCGAACAGGGCCTATGGCTACACCTTC; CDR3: CASSVAPNRAYGYTF
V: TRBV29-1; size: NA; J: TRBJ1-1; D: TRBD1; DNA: TGCAGCGTTCAAGTTAGGGGGCAGAGGACTGAAGCTTTCTTT; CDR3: CSVQVRGQRTEAFF
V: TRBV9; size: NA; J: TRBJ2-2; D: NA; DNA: TGTGCCAGCGGCCCCCGAGGGTGGGGACGGACCGGGGAGCTGTTTTTT; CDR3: CASGPRGWGRTGELFF
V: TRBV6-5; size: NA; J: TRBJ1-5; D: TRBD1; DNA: TGTGCCACCAGGGACAGGGGAGCTAATCAGCCCCAGCATTTT; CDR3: CATRDRGANQPQHF
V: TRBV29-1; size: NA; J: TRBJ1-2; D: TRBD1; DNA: TGCAGCGTTGGCGCTACAGGGGTAAGAGATGGCTACACCTTC; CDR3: CSVGATGVRDGYTF
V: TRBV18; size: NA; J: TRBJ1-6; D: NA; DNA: TGTGCCAGCTCACCGGGCAGTCTGCCGGATAATTCACCCCTCCACTTT; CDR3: CASSPGSLPDNSPLHF
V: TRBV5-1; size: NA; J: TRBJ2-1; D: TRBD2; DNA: TGCGCCAGCAGCAATCAGGCGGGAGGCCTCAAGAGCAATGAGCAGTTCTTC; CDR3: CASSNQAGGLKSNEQFF
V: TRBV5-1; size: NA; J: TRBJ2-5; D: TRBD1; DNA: TGCGCCAGCAGCTGGGGGACAGCGGAGACCCAGTACTTC; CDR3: CASSWGTAETQYF
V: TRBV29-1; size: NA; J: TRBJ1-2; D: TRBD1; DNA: TGCAGCGTTGAGGGCCTCGGGACAGGAGGTCTTCATAACTATGGCTACACCTTC; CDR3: CSVEGLGTGGLHNYGYTF
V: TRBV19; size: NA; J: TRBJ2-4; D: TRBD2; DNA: TGTGCCAGTAGTTTTTCGACTAGCGGTACCCCGGCCAAAAACATTCAGTACTTC; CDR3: CASSFSTSGTPAKNIQYF
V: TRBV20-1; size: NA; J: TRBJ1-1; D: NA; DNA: TGCAGTGCCCCGGGGGACGGGAGGAGTGAAGCTTTCTTT; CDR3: CSAPGDGRSEAFF
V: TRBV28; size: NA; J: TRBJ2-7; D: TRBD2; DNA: TGTGCCAGCAGTTTTGCGGGGGGGCCGTCCTACGAGCAGTACTTC; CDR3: CASSFAGGPSYEQYF
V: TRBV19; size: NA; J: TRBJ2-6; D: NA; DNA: TGTGCCAGTAGGGACGGCGGCTCTGGGGCCAACGTCCTGACTTTC; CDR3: CASRDGGSGANVLTF
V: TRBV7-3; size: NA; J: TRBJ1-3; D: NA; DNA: TGTGCCAGCAGCCAGGGTCCTGGAAACACCATATATTTT; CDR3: CASSQGPGNTIYF
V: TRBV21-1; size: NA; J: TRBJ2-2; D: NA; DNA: TGTGCCAGCAGCAAAGTTGGGGATCCGCGGGGCACCGGGGAGCTGTTTTTT; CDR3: CASSKVGDPRGTGELFF
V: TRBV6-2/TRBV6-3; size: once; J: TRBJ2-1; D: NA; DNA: TGTGCCAGCACCGACCCCAATAATGAGCAGTTCTTC; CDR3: CASTDPNNEQFF
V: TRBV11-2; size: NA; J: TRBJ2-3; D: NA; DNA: TGTGCCAGCAGCCCCGGAGAGGGAGGCACAGATACGCAGTATTTT; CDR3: CASSPGEGGTDTQYF
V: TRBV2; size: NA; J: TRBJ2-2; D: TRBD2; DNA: TGTGCCAGCATCTCCACTAGCGGGACGAACACCGGGGAGCTGTTTTTT; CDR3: CASISTSGTNTGELFF
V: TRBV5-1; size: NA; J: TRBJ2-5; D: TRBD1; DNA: TGCGCCAGCAGATTTGGGACAGCTACCCAAGAGACCCAGTACTTC; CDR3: CASRFGTATQETQYF
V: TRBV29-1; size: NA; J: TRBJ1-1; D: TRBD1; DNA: TGCAGCGTTGAAGTCTACCCGGGACAGCAGAACACTGAAGCTTTCTTT; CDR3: CSVEVYPGQQNTEAFF
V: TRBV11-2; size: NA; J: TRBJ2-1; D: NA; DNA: TGTGCCAGCAGCCGGTGGCTAGCGATAGAGAGTGAGCAGTTCTTC; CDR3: CASSRWLAIESEQFF
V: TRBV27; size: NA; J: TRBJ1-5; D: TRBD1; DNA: TGTGCCAGCAGTTCCCGAATGCATACCACGACAGGGGGCAGGCAGCCCCAGCATTTT; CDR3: CASSSRMHTTTGGRQPQHF
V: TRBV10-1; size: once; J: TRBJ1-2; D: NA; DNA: TGCGCCAGCAGTGCCGGGGATAACTATGGCTACACCTTC; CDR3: CASSAGDNYGYTF
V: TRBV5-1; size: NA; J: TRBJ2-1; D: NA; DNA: TGCGCCAGCAGCTTGATCGAGCGCCGAATCAATGAGCAGTTCTTC; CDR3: CASSLIERRINEQFF
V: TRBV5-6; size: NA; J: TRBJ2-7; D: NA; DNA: TGTGCCAGCAGCTACGGGTCCGGCGCCTCCTACGAGCAGTACTTC; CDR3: CASSYGSGASYEQYF
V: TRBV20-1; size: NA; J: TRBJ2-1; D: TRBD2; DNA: TGCAGTGCTACCGAGTGGGGGGGGTCCTACAATGAGCAGTTCTTC; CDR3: CSATEWGGSYNEQFF
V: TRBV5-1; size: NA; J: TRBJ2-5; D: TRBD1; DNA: TGCGCCAGCAGCCTGGGACAGGGGCCCCAAGAGACCCAGTACTTC; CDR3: CASSLGQGPQETQYF
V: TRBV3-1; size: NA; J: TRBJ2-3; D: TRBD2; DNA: TGTGCCAGCAGCCAAGGGGTAGCGGGGGCCTCAGATACGCAGTATTTT; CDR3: CASSQGVAGASDTQYF
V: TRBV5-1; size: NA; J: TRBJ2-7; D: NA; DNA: TGCGCCAGCAGCCTCCGACAGGTTTCCTCCTACGAGCAGTACTTC; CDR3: CASSLRQVSSYEQYF
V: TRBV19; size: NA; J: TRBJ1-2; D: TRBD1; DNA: TGTGCCAGTAGTATAGCGACAGGGGTCTATGGCTACACCTTC; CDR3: CASSIATGVYGYTF
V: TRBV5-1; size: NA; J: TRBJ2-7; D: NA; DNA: TGCGCCAGCAGCTTGCAGGTCAGCTCCTACGAGCAGTACTTC; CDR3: CASSLQVSSYEQYF
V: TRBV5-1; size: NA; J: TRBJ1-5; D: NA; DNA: TGCGCCAGCAGCTTGATCGGCGGGGGGCTTCAGCCCCAGCATTTT; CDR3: CASSLIGGGLQPQHF
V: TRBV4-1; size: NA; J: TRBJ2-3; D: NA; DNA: TGCGCCAGCAGCCAAGAAGGGCGAGATACGCAGTATTTT; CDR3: CASSQEGRDTQYF
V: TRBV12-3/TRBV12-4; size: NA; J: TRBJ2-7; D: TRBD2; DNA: TGTGCCAGCAGTTTGACGGCGGGAGTTGACGAGCAGTACTTC; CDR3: CASSLTAGVDEQYF
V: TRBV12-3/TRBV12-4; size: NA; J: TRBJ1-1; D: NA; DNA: TGTGCCAGCAGTTTTGTTGAAGCTTTCTTT; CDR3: CASSFVEAFF
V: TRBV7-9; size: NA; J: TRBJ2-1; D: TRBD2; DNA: TGTGCCAGCAGCTTCGTACTAGCGGGAGGTGAGCAGTTCTTC; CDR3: CASSFVLAGGEQFF